The 24 T cell receptor beta chains reported below all come from one sample, sequenced in a study of identical twins. TCRdb independently ran MiXCR on the 5' RACE reads; one entry per CDR3 protein. Seen here are hundreds of thousands of distinct CDR3 sequences, roughly 12% observed once, and the top ten hold around 7.8%. This sample was shared with a second study, whose subject was yellow fever vaccine responses in identical twins.

Sequenced input: CD8+ T cells sorted from blood. The receptors were gathered from a young woman in good health.

This chain joins TRBV2 and TRBJ1-6, with D possibly TRBD1 on 6 matching bases. This CDR3 spans 15 amino acids. Germline CDR1 reads SNHLY; CDR2 reads FYNNEI. Trimming left V 8 bases short and J 7 bases short, with 18 bases between. The CDR3 coding sequence is TGTGCCAGCTTTCCCTGGGGGGGGGCGAATTCACCCCTCCACTTT. Its protein is CASFPWGGANSPLHF.

V usage is TRBV28 and J usage is TRBJ2-7; possible D gene TRBD2, 5 bases. The CDR3 is 12 residues long. Looked up from germline, CDR1 is MDHEN and CDR2 is SYDVKM. The V and J ends lost 5 bases and 0 bases respectively, with 5 bases between them. For the CDR3, the DNA is TGTGCCAGCAGTACTAGCTCCTACGAGCAGTACGTC. This codes for CASSTSSYEQYV.

This chain connects TRBV7-6 to TRBJ2-1; D possibly corresponds to TRBD2 (6 bases). Germline loops: CDR1 SGHVS, CDR2 FNYEAQ. The CDR3 runs to 17 residues. The ends were cut back, 2 bases at V and 0 bases at J, with 14 bases in the middle. The CDR3 bases are TGTGCCAGCAGCTTAAGATGGGGGGACGACTCCTACAATGAGCAGTTCTTC. Translation: CASSLRWGDDSYNEQFF.

The chain carries TRBV7-6 and TRBJ2-6; D might be TRBD2 (5 bases). The V and J ends lost 5 bases and 2 bases respectively, with 10 bases between them. Germline CDR1 and CDR2: SGHVS and FNYEAQ. There are 15 residues in the CDR3. CDR3 residues: CASSRVGAGANVLTF. For the CDR3, the DNA is TGTGCCAGCAGCCGGGTCGGGGCTGGGGCCAACGTCCTGACTTTC.

This clonotype has only a few counts. The chain has TRBV7-9 and TRBJ2-7; D is perhaps TRBD2 (6 bases). The CDR3 is 14 amino acids. Trimming took 4 bases from V and 5 from J, leaving 15 bases between them. Per germline, CDR1 SEHNR and CDR2 FQNEAQ (reference sequence). CDR3 coding DNA: TGTGCCAGCAGCTCAGAGCGGGCATTCGACGAGCAGTACTTC. The encoded protein is CASSSERAFDEQYF.

The chain carries TRBV27 and TRBJ2-3; D remains unclear. The CDR3 has 15 amino acids. CDR1 is MNHEY, CDR2 SMNVEV, per germline (reference sequence). Trimming removed 2 bases at V and 9 bases at J, with 18 bases between. Written as DNA, the CDR3 is TGTGCCAGCAGTTTAGGAAGCTCAAACCTCGGGACGCAGTATTTT. Protein sequence: CASSLGSSNLGTQYF.

This clonotype was detected ten times or more. The chain joins TRBV7-9 to TRBJ2-4; D not certain. Trimming stripped 0 bases from V and 2 bases from J, with 8 bases between. From germline, CDR1 is SEHNR and CDR2 FQNEAQ (reference sequence). The length of the CDR3 is 15 residues. In nucleotides, the CDR3 is TGTGCCAGCAGCTTAGCGTCGGACCCCAAAAACATTCAGTACTTC. Translation: CASSLASDPKNIQYF.

This clonotype was observed at least ten times. The genes are TRBV7-9 and TRBJ2-2; 7 nucleotides align to TRBD2. In germline, CDR1 is SEHNR, CDR2 FQNEAQ (reference sequence). Trimming removed 3 bases from V and 4 bases from J; junction bases left unmatched: 5. The CDR3 extends over 15 amino acids. The CDR3 reads CASSFSERGTGELFF. CDR3 DNA: TGTGCCAGCAGCTTTTCCGAGCGGGGCACCGGGGAGCTGTTTTTT.

This clonotype was counted ten times or more. The chain is built from TRBV5-1 and TRBJ2-1, with D maybe TRBD1 (6 bases). V lost 0 bases and J 3 bases, leaving 10 bases between the germline ends. This CDR3 region has 15 residues. Germline V gene data show CDR1 as SGHRS and CDR2 as YFSETQ. The CDR3 nucleotides are TGCGCCAGCAGCTTGGCCGCGGACAGCTACAATGAGCAGTTCTTC. It encodes CASSLAADSYNEQFF. Variable domain in full (rest from reference TRBV5-1 and TRBJ2-1): KAGVTQTPRYLIKTRGQQVTLSCSPISGHRSVSWYQQTPGQGLQFLFEYFSETQRNKGNFPGRFSGRQFSNSRSEMNVSTLELGDSALYLCASSLAADSYNEQFFGPGTRLTVL.

This clonotype was observed a few times. The chain employs TRBV10-3 and TRBJ2-4; TRBD2 aligns across 10 bases. Per germline, CDR1 ENHRY and CDR2 SYGVKD. There are 16 residues in the CDR3. Trimming cost V 3 bases and J 2 bases; bases outside gene matches: 4. The CDR3 bases are TGTGCCATCAGTGATTTTACTAGCGGGACCAAAAACATTCAGTACTTC. It codes for CAISDFTSGTKNIQYF.

This clonotype was found many times. DNA of the CDR3: TGTGCCAGCAGCCCCAGGCCCGATGAGCAGTTCTTC. Translating gives CASSPRPDEQFF. The chain uses TRBV7-9 and TRBJ2-1, with D hard to call. Trimming removed 5 bases at V and 8 bases at J, with 10 bases between. Germline CDR1 and CDR2: SEHNR and FQNEAQ (reference sequence). CDR3 length: 12 residues.

This clonotype has a count of ten or more. This rearrangement joins TRBV15 to TRBJ1-5, with a possible D match to TRBD1 (5 bases). This CDR3 has 16 residues. The germline V gene has CDR1 LNHNV and CDR2 YYDKDF (reference sequence). Trimming stripped 5 bases from V and 0 bases from J, with 14 bases between. CDR3 loop: CATSSMDTYSNQPQHF. The CDR3 DNA is TGTGCCACCAGCTCCATGGACACATATAGCAATCAGCCCCAGCATTTT.

This chain connects TRBV7-8 to TRBJ2-1; D possibly corresponds to TRBD2 (6 bases). From germline, CDR1 is SGHVS and CDR2 FQNEAQ. V gave up 4 bases and J gave up 10 bases, with 17 bases separating them. There are 14 residues in the CDR3. CDR3 amino acids: CASSSEPGGREQFF. The CDR3 DNA follows: TGTGCCAGCAGCTCCGAGCCCGGGGGTCGCGAGCAGTTCTTC.

The table lists this clonotype with a few counts. The gene calls are TRBV28 and TRBJ1-2; 10 positions match TRBD1. Germline lookup yields CDR1 MDHEN and CDR2 SYDVKM. Germline trimming cut 7 bases from V and 3 bases from J; bases unmatched to any gene: 8. There are 15 residues in the CDR3. The DNA of the CDR3 is TGTGCCAGCAAAGGGGGGACAGGGGATTACTATGGCTACACCTTC. It encodes CASKGGTGDYYGYTF.

This clonotype has just a few counts. The J gene is TRBJ2-1, the V gene TRBV20-1; TRBD1 agrees at 7 bases. CDR3 length: 11 residues. V lost 5 bases to trimming and J lost 7 bases; unmatched junction nucleotides: 2. CDR1 DFQATT and CDR2 SNEGSKA come from the germline V gene (reference sequence). DNA for the CDR3: TGCAGTGCTGCACAGGGGAATGAGCAGTTCTTC. It yields the protein CSAAQGNEQFF.

This clonotype was detected only a few times. The gene calls are TRBV7-8 and TRBJ2-1; D possibly corresponds to TRBD2 (6 bases). Germline values: CDR1 SGHVS, CDR2 FQNEAQ. Trimming took 2 bases from V and 4 from J, leaving 18 bases between them. The length of the CDR3 is 17 residues. The CDR3, as DNA: TGTGCCAGCAGCTTAAGGTGGGGGGTTGAAACTTACAATGAGCAGTTCTTC. Its protein is CASSLRWGVETYNEQFF.

There are a few counts of this clonotype. The chain couples TRBV20-1 to TRBJ2-7; D is possibly TRBD1 (6 bases). Germline V gene lookup returns CDR1 DFQATT and CDR2 SNEGSKA (reference sequence). The CDR3 is made up of 12 amino acids. V lost 3 bases, J lost 2 bases, and 8 bases lay in between. CDR3 loop: CSARWDTYEQYF. DNA for the CDR3: TGCAGTGCTAGGTGGGACACCTACGAGCAGTACTTC.

As concerns this clonotype: One end of the junction fails to match germline, which may point to a read error. The CDR3 spells CSLREGTEAFF. DNA of the CDR3: TGCAGCCTCAGGGAAGGGACTGAAGCTTTTTTT. The chain recombines TRBV29-1 with TRBJ1-1; D possibly corresponds to TRBD1 (5 bases). This CDR3 has 11 amino acids. Germline V gene sequence: CDR1 SQVTM, CDR2 ANQGSEA.

This clonotype has just a few counts. The rearrangement joins TRBV6-4 to TRBJ2-3, with D possibly called TRBD1 or TRBD2 (5 bases each). This CDR3 has 16 amino acids. Trimming shortened V by 2 bases and J by 2 bases, and 14 bases separated the two germline ends. From germline, CDR1 is MRHNA and CDR2 SNTAGT. The CDR3 is CASSDGRQNPTDTQYF. In DNA, the CDR3 is TGTGCCAGCAGTGACGGGAGACAGAACCCCACAGATACGCAGTATTTT.

The rearrangement links TRBV5-6 to TRBJ2-3; D unresolved. CDR1 SGHDT and CDR2 YYEEEE come from the germline V gene. The V end was cut by 0 bases, the J end by 6 bases, with 14 bases between. This CDR3 has 15 amino acids. The CDR3 protein is CASSLGALMGDTQYF. CDR3 nucleotide sequence: TGTGCCAGCAGCTTGGGGGCTTTAATGGGGGATACGCAGTATTTT.

This clonotype came up a few times. This chain connects TRBV7-9 to TRBJ1-6; possibly TRBD1 for D (5 bases). This CDR3 comprises 13 residues. Looked up from germline, CDR1 is SEHNR and CDR2 is FQNEAQ (reference sequence). V was pared by 5 bases and J by 9 bases, with 11 bases between. CDR3 amino acids: CASSLGGGSPLHF. CDR3 DNA: TGTGCCAGCAGCCTCGGCGGGGGTTCACCCCTCCACTTT.

This clonotype was seen more than once but under ten times. This chain uses TRBV24-1 with TRBJ2-1; D is possibly TRBD1 (6 bases). Looked up from germline, CDR1 is KGHDR and CDR2 is SFDVKD. V lost 3 bases and J lost 4, with 9 bases in between. This CDR3 is built from 14 residues. This chain's CDR3 is CATSDHTGYNEQFF. In DNA, the CDR3 is TGTGCCACCAGTGATCATACAGGGTACAATGAGCAGTTCTTC.

The chain employs TRBV12-3 or TRBV12-4 and TRBJ2-1; 12 bases line up with TRBD2. The V segment lost 6 bases and the J segment 6 bases; nucleotides outside the gene matches: 6. The CDR3 is 15 amino acids. CDR3 nucleotides: TGTGCCAGCAGATGGACTAGCGGGACCATCAATGAGCAGTTCTTC. This gives the protein CASRWTSGTINEQFF.

In this sample, this clonotype turned up many times. The V and J genes are TRBV29-1 and TRBJ2-2, with 8 bases that match TRBD2. The CDR3 length is 16 residues. The junction had 11 bases not matched to a gene; V was cut back by 7 bases and J by 1 base. The germline gives CDR1 SQVTM, CDR2 ANQGSEA. CDR3 bases: TGCAGCGCCGACCAAGCTAGCGGGCAGAACACCGGGGAGCTGTTTTTT. Translation gives CSADQASGQNTGELFF.